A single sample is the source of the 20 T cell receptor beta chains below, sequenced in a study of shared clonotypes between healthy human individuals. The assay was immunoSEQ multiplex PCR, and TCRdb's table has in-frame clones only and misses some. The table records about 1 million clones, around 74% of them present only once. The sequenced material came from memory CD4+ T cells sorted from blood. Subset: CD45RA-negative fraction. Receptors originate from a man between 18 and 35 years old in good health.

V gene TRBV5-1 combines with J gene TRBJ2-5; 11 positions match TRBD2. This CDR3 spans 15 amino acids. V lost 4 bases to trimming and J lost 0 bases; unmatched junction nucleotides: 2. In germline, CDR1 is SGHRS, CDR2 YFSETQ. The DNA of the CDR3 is TGCGCCAGCAGCAGGGGACTAGCGGACCAAGAGACCCAGTACTTC. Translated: CASSRGLADQETQYF.

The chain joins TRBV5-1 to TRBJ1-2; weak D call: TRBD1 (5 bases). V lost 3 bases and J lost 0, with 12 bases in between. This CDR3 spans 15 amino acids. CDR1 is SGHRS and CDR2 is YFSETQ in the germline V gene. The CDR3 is CASSSTGDANYGYTF. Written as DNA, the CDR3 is TGCGCCAGCAGCTCGACCGGGGACGCTAACTATGGCTACACCTTC.

CDR3 DNA: TGTGCCAGCAGCCCTGGACTAGCGGGGGGCTTGAGCTCCTACGAGCAGTACTTC. Translation: CASSPGLAGGLSSYEQYF. V and J are TRBV28 and TRBJ2-7, with 14 bases aligning to TRBD2. The germline CDR1 and CDR2 sequences are MDHEN and SYDVKM. V trimming: 6 bases; J trimming: 0 bases; junction bases outside the gene matches: 10. CDR3 length: 18 residues.

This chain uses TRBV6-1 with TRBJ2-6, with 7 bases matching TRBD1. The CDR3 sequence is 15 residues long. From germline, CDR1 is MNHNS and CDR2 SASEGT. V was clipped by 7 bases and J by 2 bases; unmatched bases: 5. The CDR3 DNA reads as TGTGCCAGCAAACAGCAGGGGGCTGGGGCCAACGTCCTGACTTTC. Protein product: CASKQQGAGANVLTF.

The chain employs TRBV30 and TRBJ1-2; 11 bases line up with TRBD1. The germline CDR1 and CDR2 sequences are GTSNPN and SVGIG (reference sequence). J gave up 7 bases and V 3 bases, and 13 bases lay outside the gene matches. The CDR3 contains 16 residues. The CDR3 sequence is CAWSHPGQGAVSGYTF. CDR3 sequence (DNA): TGTGCCTGGAGCCATCCTGGACAGGGGGCCGTAAGTGGCTACACCTTC.

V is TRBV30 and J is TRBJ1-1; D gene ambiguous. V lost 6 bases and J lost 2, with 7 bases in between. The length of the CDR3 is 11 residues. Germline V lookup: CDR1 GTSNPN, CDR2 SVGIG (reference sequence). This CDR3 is CACQGNTEAFF. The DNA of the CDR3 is TGTGCCTGTCAAGGAAACACTGAAGCTTTCTTT.

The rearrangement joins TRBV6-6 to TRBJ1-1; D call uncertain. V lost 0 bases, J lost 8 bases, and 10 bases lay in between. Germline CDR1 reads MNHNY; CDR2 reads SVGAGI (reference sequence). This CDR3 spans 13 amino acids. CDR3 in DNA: TGTGCCAGCAGTTACTCGGAGTCTCAGGAAGCTTTCTTT. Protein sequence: CASSYSESQEAFF.

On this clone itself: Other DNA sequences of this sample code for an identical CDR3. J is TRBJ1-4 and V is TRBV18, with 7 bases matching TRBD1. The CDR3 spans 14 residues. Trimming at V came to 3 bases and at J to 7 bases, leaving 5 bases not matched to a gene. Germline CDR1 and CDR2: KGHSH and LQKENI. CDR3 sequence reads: CASSPPRDSEKLFF. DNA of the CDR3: TGTGCCAGCTCACCGCCACGGGACAGTGAAAAACTGTTTTTT.

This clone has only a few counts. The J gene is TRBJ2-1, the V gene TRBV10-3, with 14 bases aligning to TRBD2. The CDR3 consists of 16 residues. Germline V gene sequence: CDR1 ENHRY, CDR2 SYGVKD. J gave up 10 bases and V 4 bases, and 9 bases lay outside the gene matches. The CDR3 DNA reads TGTGCCATCAGTGCCGCCGGGACTAGCGGGAGCAGCGAGCAGTTCTTC. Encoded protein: CAISAAGTSGSSEQFF.

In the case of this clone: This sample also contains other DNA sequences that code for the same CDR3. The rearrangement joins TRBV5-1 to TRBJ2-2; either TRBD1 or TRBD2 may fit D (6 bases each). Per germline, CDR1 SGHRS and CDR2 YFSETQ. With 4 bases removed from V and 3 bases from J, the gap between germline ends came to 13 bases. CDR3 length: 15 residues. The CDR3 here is CASSLVGGDTGELFF. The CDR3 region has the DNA TGCGCCAGCAGCCTTGTGGGGGGCGACACCGGGGAGCTGTTTTTT.

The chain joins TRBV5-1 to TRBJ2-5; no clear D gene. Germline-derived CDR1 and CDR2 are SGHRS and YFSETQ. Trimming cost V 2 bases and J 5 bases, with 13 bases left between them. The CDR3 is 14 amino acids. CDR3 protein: CASSLSVSRETQYF. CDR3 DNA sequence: TGCGCCAGCAGCTTAAGCGTCTCGCGGGAGACCCAGTACTTC.

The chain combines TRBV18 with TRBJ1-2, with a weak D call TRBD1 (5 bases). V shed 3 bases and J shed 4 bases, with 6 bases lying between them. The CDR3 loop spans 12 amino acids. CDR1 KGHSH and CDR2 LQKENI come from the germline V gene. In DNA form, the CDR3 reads TGTGCCAGCTCACCGGGGCCCTATGGCTACACCTTC. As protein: CASSPGPYGYTF.

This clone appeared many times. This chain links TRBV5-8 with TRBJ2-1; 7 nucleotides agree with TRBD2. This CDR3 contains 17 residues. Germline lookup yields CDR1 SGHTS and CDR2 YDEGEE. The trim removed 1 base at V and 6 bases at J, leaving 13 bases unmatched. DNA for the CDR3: TGTGCCAGCAGCTTGTTCCTAGCGGATGGAGGAGGCAATGAGCAGTTCTTC. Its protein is CASSLFLADGGGNEQFF.

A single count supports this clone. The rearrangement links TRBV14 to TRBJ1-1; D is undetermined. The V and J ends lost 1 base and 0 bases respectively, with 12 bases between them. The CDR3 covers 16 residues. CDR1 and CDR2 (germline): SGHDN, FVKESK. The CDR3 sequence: CASSQGNSRMNTEAFF. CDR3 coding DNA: TGTGCCAGCAGCCAAGGGAACAGCCGCATGAACACTGAAGCTTTCTTT.

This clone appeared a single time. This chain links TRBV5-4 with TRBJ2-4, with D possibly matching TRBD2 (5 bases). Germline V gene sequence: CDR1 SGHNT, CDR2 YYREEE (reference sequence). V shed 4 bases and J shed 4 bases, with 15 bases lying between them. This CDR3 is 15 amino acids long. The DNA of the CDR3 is TGTGCCAGCAGCGAAGATATCCGGGGTAAAAACATTCAGTACTTC. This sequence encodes CASSEDIRGKNIQYF.

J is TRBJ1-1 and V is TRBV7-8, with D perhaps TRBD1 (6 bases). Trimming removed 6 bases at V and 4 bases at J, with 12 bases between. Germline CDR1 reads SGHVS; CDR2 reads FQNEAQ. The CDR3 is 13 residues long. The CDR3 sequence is CASRVTGTTEAFF. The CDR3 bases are TGTGCCAGCAGGGTCACAGGGACCACTGAAGCTTTCTTT.

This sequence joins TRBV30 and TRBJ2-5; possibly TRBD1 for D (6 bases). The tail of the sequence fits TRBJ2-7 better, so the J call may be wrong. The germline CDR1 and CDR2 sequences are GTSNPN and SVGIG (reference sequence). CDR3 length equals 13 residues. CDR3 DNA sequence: TGTGCCTGGAGTGTACGGACAGCCTACGAGCAGTACTTC. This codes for CAWSVRTAYEQYF.

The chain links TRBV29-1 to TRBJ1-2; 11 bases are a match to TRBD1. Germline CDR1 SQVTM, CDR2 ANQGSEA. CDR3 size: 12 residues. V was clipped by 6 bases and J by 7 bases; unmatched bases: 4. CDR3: CSVGTGGGGYTF. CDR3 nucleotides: TGCAGCGTCGGGACAGGGGGAGGTGGCTACACCTTC. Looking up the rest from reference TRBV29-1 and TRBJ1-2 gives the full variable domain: SAVISQKPSRDICQRGTSLTIQCQVDSQVTMMFWYRQQPGQSLTLIATANQGSEATYESGFVIDKFPISRPNLTFSTLTVSNMSPEDSSIYLCSVGTGGGGYTFGSGTRLTVV.

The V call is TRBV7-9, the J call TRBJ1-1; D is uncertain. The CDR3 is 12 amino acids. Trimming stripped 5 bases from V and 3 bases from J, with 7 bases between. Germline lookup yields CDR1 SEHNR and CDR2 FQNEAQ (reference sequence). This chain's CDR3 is CASSPRDTEAFF. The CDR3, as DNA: TGTGCCAGCAGCCCTCGGGACACTGAAGCTTTCTTT. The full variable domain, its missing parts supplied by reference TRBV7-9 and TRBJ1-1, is DTGVSQNPRHKITKRGQNVTFRCDPISEHNRLYWYRQTLGQGPEFLTYFQNEAQLEKSRLLSDRFSAERPKGSFSTLEIQRTEQGDSAMYLCASSPRDTEAFFGQGTRLTVV.

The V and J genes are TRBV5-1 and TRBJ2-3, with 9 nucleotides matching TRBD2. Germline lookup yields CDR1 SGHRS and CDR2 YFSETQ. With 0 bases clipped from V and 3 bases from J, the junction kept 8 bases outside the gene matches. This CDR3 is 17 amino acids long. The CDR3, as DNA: TGCGCCAGCAGCTTGGTTAGCGGGAGAACAGGGACAGATACGCAGTATTTT. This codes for CASSLVSGRTGTDTQYF.